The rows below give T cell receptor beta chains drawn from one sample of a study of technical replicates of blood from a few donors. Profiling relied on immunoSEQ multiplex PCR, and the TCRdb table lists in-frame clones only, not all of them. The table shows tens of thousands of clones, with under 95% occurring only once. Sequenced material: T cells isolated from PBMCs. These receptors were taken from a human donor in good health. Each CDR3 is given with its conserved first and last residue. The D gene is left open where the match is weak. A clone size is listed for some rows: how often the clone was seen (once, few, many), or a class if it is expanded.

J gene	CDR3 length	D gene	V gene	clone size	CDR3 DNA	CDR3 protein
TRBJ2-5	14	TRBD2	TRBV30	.	TGTGCCTGGAGTGTAAAGAGCGGGGGAGAGACCCAGTACTTC	CAWSVKSGGETQYF
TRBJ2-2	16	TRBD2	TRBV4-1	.	TGCGCCAGCAGCCAGGGATACGGGACTATTCGGGGGGAGCTGTTTTTT	CASSQGYGTIRGELFF
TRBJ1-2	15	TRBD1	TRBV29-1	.	TGCAGCGCATCGGGCGCGGAGGGGGCAGACTATGGCTACACCTTC	CSASGAEGADYGYTF
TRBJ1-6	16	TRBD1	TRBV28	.	TGTGCCAGCAGCTCCGGGACAGGGGGCGCTTATTCACCCCTCCACTTT	CASSSGTGGAYSPLHF
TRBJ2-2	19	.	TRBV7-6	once	TGTGCCAGCAGCTTTGCTTTGGGGGGGACAGGCCCGAACACCGGGGAGCTGTTTTTT	CASSFALGGTGPNTGELFF
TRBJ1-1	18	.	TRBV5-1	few	TGCGCCAGCAGCTTATTCCCCAGGGGAAAATACCTGAACACTGAAGCTTTCTTT	CASSLFPRGKYLNTEAFF
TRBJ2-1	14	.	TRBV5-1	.	TGCGCCAGCAGCTTCACGGGGACCTACAATGAGCAGTTCTTC	CASSFTGTYNEQFF
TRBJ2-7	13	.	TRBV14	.	TGTGCCAGCAGCCTTTTGGGGGCAGACGAGCAGTACTTC	CASSLLGADEQYF
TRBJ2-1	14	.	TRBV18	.	TGTGCCAGCTCACAAAGGAGCTCCTACAATGAGCAGTTCTTC	CASSQRSSYNEQFF
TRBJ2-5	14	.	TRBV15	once	TGTGCCACCAGCTTCTCGGGGTACCAAGAGACCCAGTACTTC	CATSFSGYQETQYF
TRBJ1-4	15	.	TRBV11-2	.	TGTGCCAGCAGCTTATGGGGGCTGGCTAATGAAAAACTGTTTTTT	CASSLWGLANEKLFF
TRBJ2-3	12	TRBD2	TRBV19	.	TGTGCCAGTAGTTCTAGCGGAAATACGCAGTATTTT	CASSSSGNTQYF
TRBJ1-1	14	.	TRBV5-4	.	TGTGCCAGCAGCTTCCAGGGCGCCAACACTGAAGCTTTCTTT	CASSFQGANTEAFF
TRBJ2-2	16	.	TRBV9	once	TGTGCCAGCAGCGCGCTCGGGACGGGGGACACCGGGGAGCTGTTTTTT	CASSALGTGDTGELFF
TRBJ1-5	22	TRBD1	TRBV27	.	TGTGCCAGCAGTTTATCAGGGACAGGGAAGGTTGTGTGGAGGGGGAGCAATCAGCCCCAGCATTTT	CASSLSGTGKVVWRGSNQPQHF
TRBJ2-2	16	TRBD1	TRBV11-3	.	TGTGCCAGCAGCCAACTGGGACAGGGGAATTCCGGGGAGCTGTTTTTT	CASSQLGQGNSGELFF
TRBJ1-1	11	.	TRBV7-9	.	TGTGCCAGCAGCTTAGCGTCAGAAGCTTTCTTT	CASSLASEAFF
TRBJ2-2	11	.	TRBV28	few	TGTGCCAGCAGTTTGTTAGAGGAGCTGTTTTTT	CASSLLEELFF
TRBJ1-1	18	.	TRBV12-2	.	TGTGCAAGTCGCTTAGTGAGACAGGGTAAGAACATGAACACTGAAGCTTTCTTT	CASRLVRQGKNMNTEAFF
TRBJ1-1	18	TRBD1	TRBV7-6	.	TGTGCCAGCAGCTCATCCGAAAGGACAGGGGGCAGGGGCACTGAAGCTTTCTTT	CASSSSERTGGRGTEAFF
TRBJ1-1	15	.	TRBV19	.	TGTGCCAGTAGTATCCTTAGGGGTATGTACACTGAAGCTTTCTTT	CASSILRGMYTEAFF
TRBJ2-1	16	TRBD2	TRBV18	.	TGTGCCAGCTCACCACTAGCGGGAGATTCGTTGAATGAGCAGTTCTTC	CASSPLAGDSLNEQFF
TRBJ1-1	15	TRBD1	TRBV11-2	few	TGTGCCAGCAGCTTAGGGAATCCAGGACAGGCCCAAGCTTTCTTT	CASSLGNPGQAQAFF
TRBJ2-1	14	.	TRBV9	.	TGTGCCAGCACCGGGAGTAACTCCTACAATGAGCAGTTCTTC	CASTGSNSYNEQFF
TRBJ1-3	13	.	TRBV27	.	TGTGCCAGCAGTTCTAACTCTGGAAACACCATATATTTT	CASSSNSGNTIYF
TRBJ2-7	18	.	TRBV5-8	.	TGTGCCAGCAGCCCTCCAGATGGATGGGGCGGAACCGGGTACGAGCAGTACTTC	CASSPPDGWGGTGYEQYF
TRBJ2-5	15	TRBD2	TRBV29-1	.	TGCAGTGTGCCGACGACTAGCGGGAGAGTGGAGACCCAGTACTTC	CSVPTTSGRVETQYF
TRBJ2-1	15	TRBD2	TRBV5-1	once	TGCGCCAGCAGCTTGGCGGCGGGAGGGCCCTATGAGCAGTTCTTC	CASSLAAGGPYEQFF
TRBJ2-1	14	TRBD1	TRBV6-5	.	TGTGCCAGCAGTCGACAGGGGAAGAGGAATGAGCAGTTCTTC	CASSRQGKRNEQFF
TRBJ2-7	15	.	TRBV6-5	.	TGTGCCAGCAGTTACTCAAGGGGTGGGTCCTACGAGCAGTACTTC	CASSYSRGGSYEQYF
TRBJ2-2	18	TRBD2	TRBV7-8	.	TGTGCCAGCAGCTTATATTCCCCCGGGACTAGTGGAACCGGGGAGCTGTTTTTT	CASSLYSPGTSGTGELFF
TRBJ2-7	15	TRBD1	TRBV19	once	TGTGCCAGTAGTATATCGACAGGGGGTTCCTACGAGCAGTACTTC	CASSISTGGSYEQYF
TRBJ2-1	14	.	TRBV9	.	TGTGCCAGCAGCGCCCGGACATCCCACAATGAGCAGTTCTTC	CASSARTSHNEQFF
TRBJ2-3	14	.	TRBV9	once	TGTGCCAGCAGCGTCGACATGTTCACAGATACGCAGTATTTT	CASSVDMFTDTQYF
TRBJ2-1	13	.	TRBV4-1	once	TGCGCCAGCAGCCAAGATGGGCCCAATGAGCAGTTCTTC	CASSQDGPNEQFF
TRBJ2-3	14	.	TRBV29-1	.	TGCAGCGTCCGAACGACAGGACGCTCAGATACGCAGTATTTT	CSVRTTGRSDTQYF
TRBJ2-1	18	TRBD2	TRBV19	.	TGTGCCAGTAGTCGGGCTAGCGGCTTCTCTTCCTCCTACAATGAGCAGTTCTTC	CASSRASGFSSSYNEQFF